A selection of T cell receptor beta chains follows, all from one sample in a study of cytomegalovirus exposure and HLA in healthy donors. Sequencing was performed with immunoSEQ multiplex PCR; in TCRdb, only in-frame clones are kept and a portion is missing. Of a few hundred thousand clones in the sample, 84% were seen once. The sample was PBMCs. These receptors all come from a woman in her thirties or forties in good health and CMV-seropositive. Both conserved end residues are part of each CDR3. Fields, in order: J gene, clone size, D gene, V gene, CDR3 DNA, CDR3 protein. D genes are given only for firm matches. Not all rows give a size; the values are once, few, many and, for expanded clones, a class.

>TRBJ2-3|NA|NA|TRBV4-3
TGCGCCAGCAGCTGGGGACTTAACACAGATACGCAGTATTTT
CASSWGLNTDTQYF
>TRBJ1-1|NA|NA|TRBV19
TGTGCCAGCTCGGCCGGGGGACTTCCGAACACTGAAGCTTTCTTT
CASSAGGLPNTEAFF
>TRBJ2-2|NA|NA|TRBV13
TGTGCCAGCAGCTTACAATACACCGGGGAGCTGTTTTTT
CASSLQYTGELFF
>TRBJ1-3|NA|TRBD1|TRBV28
TGTGCCAGCAGCAGGACAGGGGTCGGAAACACCATATATTTT
CASSRTGVGNTIYF
>TRBJ2-1|NA|TRBD2|TRBV7-3
TGTGCCAGCAGCTTTGGGGCGGGAGGCCGTAATGAGCAGTTCTTC
CASSFGAGGRNEQFF
>TRBJ2-1|NA|TRBD2|TRBV5-6
TGTGCCAGCAGCTTGGTAGGACTAGCGGGAGCGAGCTCCTACAATGAGCAGTTCTTC
CASSLVGLAGASSYNEQFF
>TRBJ2-7|NA|TRBD1|TRBV2
TGTGCCAGCAGTGGTCAGGGGGCTGGGGCCTACGAGCAGTACTTC
CASSGQGAGAYEQYF
>TRBJ2-2|NA|NA|TRBV7-9
TGTTCCAGCAGCTTAGTTCCTAGCAGGACCGGGGAGCTGTTTTTT
CSSSLVPSRTGELFF
>TRBJ2-1|NA|NA|TRBV7-9
TGTGCCAGCAGCCACCCGAGAGAATCCAATGAGCAGTTCTTC
CASSHPRESNEQFF
>TRBJ2-1|once|TRBD2|TRBV7-3
TGTGCCAGCAGCCACAGCTATAGCGGGGTGCAGTTCTTC
CASSHSYSGVQFF
>TRBJ2-7|NA|TRBD1|TRBV10-2
TGCGCCAGCAGTGAGATCCCGAGACAGGGCCTTAACGAGCAGTACTTC
CASSEIPRQGLNEQYF